Reported below is one T cell receptor (beta chain). The antigen is undetermined. Amplification of the TCR beta CDR3 (from genomic DNA) was done by two-round multiplex PCR. First-round PCR employed TRBV- and TRBJ-specific primers for each gene. TCRdb used MiXCR to reprocess the multiplex PCR reads, holding one entry per CDR3 protein. Of 10,000 to 15,000 distinct CDR3 sequences listed, less than 70% are singletons. The CDR3 sequence is 14 residues long. Trimming at V came to 3 bases and at J to 8 bases, leaving 4 bases not matched to a gene. Germline CDR1 and CDR2: MRHNA and SNTAGT. These data are taken from a study of prognosis after radiotherapy for stage I lung cancer. Study overall: Among the enrolled patients, fourteen had newly diagnosed primary stage I lung tumors, while a few had oligometastatic NSCLC following surgical resection of the primary tumor.

Study-wide findings and caveats: Any tumor specificity that the expanded TCR clones may have had was not determined. Shannon entropy after stereotactic body radiation therapy was lower in patients who developed distant metastases.

The material was PBMCs, obtained before or after stereotactic body radiation therapy (not recorded which). This chain uses TRBV6-4 with TRBJ1-6; 7 nucleotides agree with TRBD1. The receptor comes from a donor over 45 with non-small cell lung cancer. This CDR3 reads CASSEGGGDSPLHF. The CDR3 DNA reads TGTGCCAGCAGTGAAGGAGGGGGCGATTCACCCCTCCACTTT.